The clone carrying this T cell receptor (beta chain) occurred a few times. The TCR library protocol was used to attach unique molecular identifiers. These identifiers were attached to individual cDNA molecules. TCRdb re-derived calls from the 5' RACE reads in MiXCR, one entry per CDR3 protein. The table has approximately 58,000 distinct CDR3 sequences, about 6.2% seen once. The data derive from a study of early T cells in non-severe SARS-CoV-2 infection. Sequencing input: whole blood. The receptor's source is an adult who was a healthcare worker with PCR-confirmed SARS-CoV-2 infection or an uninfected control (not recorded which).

This chain's CDR3 is CATSLHGSGELFF. The CDR3 coding sequence is TGTGCCACCTCTCTCCACGGATCCGGGGAGCTGTTTTTT. This sequence joins TRBV24-1 and TRBJ2-2; D is undetermined. Trimming removed 9 bases at V and 6 bases at J, with 13 bases between. CDR1 is KGHDR and CDR2 is SFDVKD in the germline V gene. CDR3 length equals 13 residues.